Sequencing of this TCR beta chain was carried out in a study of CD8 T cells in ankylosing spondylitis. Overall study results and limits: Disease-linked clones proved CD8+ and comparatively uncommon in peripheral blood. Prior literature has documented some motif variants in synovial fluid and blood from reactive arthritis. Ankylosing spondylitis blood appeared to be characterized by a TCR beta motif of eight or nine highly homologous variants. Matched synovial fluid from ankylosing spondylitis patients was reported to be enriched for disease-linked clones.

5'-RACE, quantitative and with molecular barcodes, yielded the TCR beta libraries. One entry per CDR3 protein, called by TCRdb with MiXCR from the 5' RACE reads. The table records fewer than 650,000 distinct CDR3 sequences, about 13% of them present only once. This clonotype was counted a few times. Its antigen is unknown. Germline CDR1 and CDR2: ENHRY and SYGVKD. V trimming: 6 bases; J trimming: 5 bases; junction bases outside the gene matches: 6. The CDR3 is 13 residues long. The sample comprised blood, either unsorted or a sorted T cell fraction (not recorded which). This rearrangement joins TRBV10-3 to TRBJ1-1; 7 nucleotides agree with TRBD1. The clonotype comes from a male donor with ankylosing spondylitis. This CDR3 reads CAISDDRVTEAFF. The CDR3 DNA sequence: TGTGCCATCAGCGACGACAGGGTAACTGAAGCTTTCTTT.